This entry lists 17 T cell receptor beta chains sequenced from one sample in a study of cytomegalovirus exposure and HLA in healthy donors. PCR involved 60 Vbeta and 13 Jbeta primers. Sequenced by immunoSEQ multiplex PCR; TCRdb stores in-frame clones only, minus some. The sample gives 150,000 to 200,000 clones, 75% to 85% of which show up once; roughly 4.9% is in the top ten. Sequences were obtained from PBMCs. These TCRs come from a young woman in good health and CMV-seropositive.

This chain links TRBV7-9 with TRBJ1-1; D is perhaps TRBD1 (6 bases). The germline V gene has CDR1 SEHNR and CDR2 FQNEAQ (reference sequence). CDR3 length: 13 amino acids. V lost 5 bases, J lost 8 bases, and 15 bases lay in between. The CDR3 sequence is CASSTTNRDEAFF. CDR3 nucleotides: TGTGCCAGCAGCACTACGAACAGGGACGAAGCTTTCTTT.

V gene TRBV23-1 combines with J gene TRBJ2-2, with D possibly TRBD1 on 6 matching bases. TRBV23-1 is an ORF, with its function uncertain. This CDR3 contains 15 residues. Trimming took off 7 bases at V and 1 base at J, with 13 bases between the two ends. CDR3 sequence: CASIYRDQNTGELFF. Written as DNA, the CDR3 is TGCGCCAGCATATACAGGGACCAGAACACCGGGGAGCTGTTTTTT.

This sequence joins TRBV15 and TRBJ1-5; tentatively, D is TRBD1 (5 bases). The CDR3 consists of 16 residues. V dropped 5 bases and J dropped 2 bases, with 16 bases sitting between them. Germline values: CDR1 LNHNV, CDR2 YYDKDF (reference sequence). For the CDR3, the DNA is TGTGCCACCAGCCCCGGCCGGTCGGGGGGCAATCAGCCCCAGCATTTT. The encoded protein is CATSPGRSGGNQPQHF. Variable domain in full (rest from reference TRBV15 and TRBJ1-5): DAMVIQNPRYQVTQFGKPVTLSCSQTLNHNVMYWYQQKSSQAPKLLFHYYDKDFNNEADTPDNFQSRRPNTSFCFLDIRSPGLGDTAMYLCATSPGRSGGNQPQHFGDGTRLSIL.

V gene TRBV5-5 combines with J gene TRBJ2-7; the D is unclear. Germline CDR1 is SGHKS and CDR2 is YYEKEE (reference sequence). CDR3 length equals 16 residues. Between the trimmed V and J ends, which lost 0 bases and 4 bases, there was a span of 17 bases. CDR3 coding DNA: TGTGCCAGCAGCTTGGGTAGAAGCACCAACTATTACGAGCAGTACTTC. This codes for CASSLGRSTNYYEQYF.

This rearrangement joins TRBV7-6 to TRBJ2-6; D is perhaps TRBD1 (5 bases). Trimming left V 5 bases short and J 1 base short, with 21 bases between. The V gene's germline CDR1 is SGHVS and CDR2 FNYEAQ. The CDR3 extends over 19 amino acids. The CDR3 is CASSPRTSTTRSGANVLTF. The CDR3 DNA is TGTGCCAGCAGCCCTAGGACAAGTACGACGAGGTCTGGGGCCAACGTCCTGACTTTC. The full variable domain, completed using reference TRBV7-6 and TRBJ2-6, is GAGVSQSPRYKVTKRGQDVALRCDPISGHVSLYWYRQALGQGPEFLTYFNYEAQQDKSGLPNDRFSAERPEGSISTLTIQRTEQRDSAMYRCASSPRTSTTRSGANVLTFGAGSRLTVL.

The chain is built from TRBV4-3 and TRBJ2-7; no definite D call. V was cut by 4 bases and J by 6 bases, with 16 bases left in between. Per the germline V gene, CDR1 is LGHNA and CDR2 is YSLEER. The CDR3 has 14 residues. The CDR3 region has the DNA TGCGCCAGCAGCCCAGGCGTCGAATTCGGCGAGCAGTACTTC. Its translation: CASSPGVEFGEQYF.

The V and J genes are TRBV19 and TRBJ2-7; possible D gene TRBD1, 6 bases. The germline V gene has CDR1 LNHDA and CDR2 SQIVND (reference sequence). CDR3 length: 12 residues. The ends were cut back, 11 bases at V and 0 bases at J, with 11 bases in the middle. The CDR3 protein is CAREQGSYEQYF. The CDR3, as DNA: TGTGCCCGAGAACAGGGCTCCTACGAGCAGTACTTC.

The chain is built from TRBV28 and TRBJ1-5; 8 bases are a match to TRBD1. The CDR3 contains 13 residues. The germline V gene encodes CDR1 MDHEN and CDR2 SYDVKM. V lost 6 bases, J lost 4 bases, and 2 bases stayed unmatched. CDR3 sequence: CASSGDRNQPQHF. CDR3 coding DNA: TGTGCCAGCAGCGGGGACAGGAATCAGCCCCAGCATTTT.

The chain links TRBV11-3 to TRBJ2-2; no clear D. This CDR3 is 14 amino acids long. Germline lookup yields CDR1 SGHNT and CDR2 YENEEA. Trimming shortened V by 0 bases and J by 4 bases, and 6 bases separated the two germline ends. Here the CDR3 DNA reads TGTGCCAGCAGCTTAGACAGGTTCACCGGGGAGCTGTTTTTT. It yields the protein CASSLDRFTGELFF.

This chain connects TRBV6-6 to TRBJ1-2; 7 bases line up with TRBD1. With V trimmed by 4 bases and J by 2 bases, 4 bases remained unmatched. This CDR3 spans 14 amino acids. Germline V gene lookup returns CDR1 MNHNY and CDR2 SVGAGI (reference sequence). Written as DNA, the CDR3 is TGTGCCAGCAGTTTCCTACAGGGGAACTATGGCTACACCTTC. This sequence encodes CASSFLQGNYGYTF.

A few counts support this clone. Compared with germline, one end of the junction differs, possibly owing to a read error. The chain employs TRBV6-1 and TRBJ2-7; weak D call: TRBD1 (6 bases). Looked up from germline, CDR1 is MNHNS and CDR2 is SASEGT. The length of the CDR3 is 13 residues. This chain's CDR3 is CASRSLTTGERRF. The CDR3 nucleotides are TGTGCCAGCAGATCACTCACGACAGGCGAGAGGAGATTC.

This clone has a single count. This rearrangement joins TRBV9 to TRBJ1-2; 7 nucleotides line up with TRBD1. CDR1 SGDLS and CDR2 YYNGEE come from the germline V gene. The CDR3 has 15 residues. V lost 3 bases to trimming and J lost 3 bases; unmatched junction nucleotides: 8. CDR3 sequence (DNA): TGTGCCAGCAGCGCCAGTACCGGGACAGACTATGGCTACACCTTC. It encodes CASSASTGTDYGYTF.

The count of this clone is one. The chain has TRBV5-8 and TRBJ2-6; perhaps TRBD1 as D (6 bases). Between the trimmed V and J ends, which lost 4 bases and 0 bases, there was a span of 14 bases. The CDR3 totals 17 residues. Looked up from germline, CDR1 is SGHTS and CDR2 is YDEGEE. CDR3 sequence: CASSPGAYFSGANVLTF. The DNA for the CDR3 is TGTGCCAGCAGCCCAGGGGCATATTTCTCTGGGGCCAACGTCCTGACTTTC.

The chain has TRBV7-9 and TRBJ1-2; perhaps TRBD1 as D (5 bases). Trimming left V 0 bases short and J 0 bases short, with 8 bases between. The CDR3 has 15 residues. Per germline, CDR1 SEHNR and CDR2 FQNEAQ (reference sequence). The CDR3 is CASSLAQVANYGYTF. In DNA form, the CDR3 reads TGTGCCAGCAGCTTAGCACAGGTAGCTAACTATGGCTACACCTTC.

The chain uses TRBV9 and TRBJ1-4; unclear D gene. The CDR3 has 14 amino acids. Germline CDR1 reads SGDLS; CDR2 reads YYNGEE. V lost 4 bases to trimming and J lost 4 bases, with 11 bases between them. The CDR3 DNA follows: TGTGCCAGCAGCCCCCAGGCAGATAATGAAAAACTGTTTTTT. This translates into CASSPQADNEKLFF. Looking up the rest from reference TRBV9 and TRBJ1-4 gives the full variable domain: DSGVTQTPKHLITATGQRVTLRCSPRSGDLSVYWYQQSLDQGLQFLIQYYNGEERAKGNILERFSAQQFPDLHSELNLSSLELGDSALYFCASSPQADNEKLFFGSGTQLSVL.

The genes are TRBV30 and TRBJ2-3; 7 nucleotides line up with TRBD1. The trim removed 4 bases at V and 7 bases at J, leaving 5 bases unmatched. CDR3 size: 12 residues. The germline CDR1 and CDR2 sequences are GTSNPN and SVGIG (reference sequence). The DNA for the CDR3 is TGTGCCTGGACTCCAGGGGGATATACGCAGTATTTT. It translates to CAWTPGGYTQYF.

The CDR3 loop is CASSLGHPKAEAFF. In nucleotides, the CDR3 is TGTGCCAGCAGCTTGGGACACCCGAAGGCTGAAGCTTTCTTT. This rearrangement joins TRBV7-2 to TRBJ1-1; tentatively, D is TRBD1 (6 bases). This CDR3 spans 14 amino acids. The V gene's germline CDR1 is SGHTA and CDR2 FQGNSA. The V end lost 3 bases, the J end lost 6 bases, and 14 bases lay between the germline ends. Together with reference TRBV7-2 and TRBJ1-1, the CDR3 gives the full variable domain: GAGVSQSPSNKVTEKGKDVELRCDPISGHTALYWYRQSLGQGLEFLIYFQGNSAPDKSGLPSDRFSAERTGGSVSTLTIQRTQQEDSAVYLCASSLGHPKAEAFFGQGTRLTVV.